This record concerns one T cell receptor beta chain sequence. The antigen is not known. The entry originates in a study of EBV T-cell therapy then PD-1 blockade in nasopharyngeal carcinoma. Treatment: AdE1-LMPpoly-expanded autologous EBV-specific T-cell therapy followed by anti-PD-1 nivolumab. Data came from immunoSEQ multiplex PCR; TCRdb stores just in-frame clones and leaves some out. Counted here are approximately 25,000 clones, approximately 80% occurring once; the ten biggest clones make up approximately 30%. Trimming stripped 6 bases from V and 0 bases from J, with 9 bases between. There are 15 residues in the CDR3. The germline CDR1 and CDR2 sequences are SGHVS and FQNEAQ.

Material: CD8+ T cells from blood, obtained at roughly day 60 from a patient whose treatment included autologous EBV-specific T cells and nivolumab. This chain links TRBV7-8 with TRBJ2-6; TRBD1 or TRBD2 may be the D gene (5 bases each). The TCR originated in a man aged 35-49 years with nasopharyngeal carcinoma. The CDR3, as DNA: TGTGCCAGCAGGGCGAGGGGCTCTGGGGCCAACGTCCTGACTTTC. It encodes CASRARGSGANVLTF. The full variable domain, completed using reference TRBV7-8 and TRBJ2-6, is GAGVSQSPRYKVAKRGQDVALRCDPISGHVSLFWYQQALGQGPEFLTYFQNEAQLDKSGLPSDRFFAERPEGSVSTLKIQRTQQEDSAVYLCASRARGSGANVLTFGAGSRLTVL.